Listed below are T cell receptor beta chains from one sample, sequenced in a study of T cell repertoires in cytomegalovirus infection. The antigens of these receptors remain unknown. MiXCR, run by TCRdb on the reads, gives a single entry per CDR3 protein. The sample contains roughly 860,000 distinct CDR3 sequences, 30% to 35% of which appear only once. Sequences were derived from cultured CD8+ T cells from PBMCs, sampled from culture after CMV antigen stimulation. The receptors were gathered from a human donor in good health (CMV status not recorded). Some clones in this sample may be carry-over from other donors' samples. CDR3s leave out the opening cysteine and the closing phenylalanine or tryptophan. Each record gives: J gene, V gene, CDR3 protein.

TRBJ2-5 | TRBV12-3/TRBV12-4 | ASSAFGQGSETQY
TRBJ1-1 | TRBV6-8 | ASSSSPGGTEAF
TRBJ2-1 | TRBV19 | ASSIDRASSYNEQF
TRBJ1-1 | TRBV28 | ASLDRVNLMNTEAF
TRBJ2-2 | TRBV6-5 | ASSYSDSGTGELF
TRBJ2-3 | TRBV6-5 | ASSYGVTADTQY
TRBJ1-2 | TRBV20-1 | SARDSGPQGGYGYT
TRBJ2-3 | TRBV6-2/TRBV6-3 | ASSGGASPFDTQY
TRBJ1-2 | TRBV7-9 | ASSGGRNYGYT
TRBJ1-5 | TRBV6-6 | ASSYSKIDGQPQH
TRBJ2-5 | TRBV18 | ASSPPVPSGGKETQY
TRBJ2-3 | TRBV7-8 | ASSGQGRPRDTQY
TRBJ2-1 | TRBV27 | ASRPGTGGRHEQF
TRBJ2-1 | TRBV11-3 | ASSLFGPYNEQF
TRBJ2-3 | TRBV12-3/TRBV12-4 | ASSLAPHPLDTDTQY
TRBJ2-7 | TRBV7-6 | ASSPGTGYEQY
TRBJ2-1 | TRBV12-3/TRBV12-4 | TSSLGRGRSYNEQF
TRBJ1-4 | TRBV7-6 | ASSLGAGANEKLF
TRBJ2-2 | TRBV24-1 | ATSDWTNTGELF
TRBJ2-5 | TRBV7-6 | ASSLSWTIQETQY
TRBJ2-2 | TRBV18 | ASSPRGSRDTGELF
TRBJ2-5 | TRBV6-2/TRBV6-3 | ASSPQRPRRETQY
TRBJ1-1 | TRBV19 | ASSSTGILNTEAF
TRBJ2-3 | TRBV7-9 | ASSLENWRQGPADTQY
TRBJ1-5 | TRBV15 | ATSRGRQDNQPQH
TRBJ1-2 | TRBV6-1 | ASSDTDSLYGYT